Sequencing of this TCR beta chain was carried out in a study of T cell repertoires in aging, cancer and after chemotherapy. Study details: Glioblastoma patients receiving temozolomide-based therapy gave paired samples before and after chemotherapy.

Notes on this clonotype: Its antigen is not identified.

Amplification of TCR beta used genomic DNA extracted from peripheral blood. Study outcomes and limitations: In each cancer cohort, median generation probability increased across chemotherapy, suggesting thymic output rebounded. Healthy donors lost TCR diversity with age mainly through richness, cancer patients through richness and evenness.

Multiplex touch-down PCR with TRB-A/B primers amplified rearranged V-D-J TRB sequences. TCRdb re-called the multiplex PCR reads with MiXCR, one entry per CDR3 protein. Seen here are 2,500 to 3,500 distinct CDR3 sequences, around 30% observed once, and the top ten hold 55% to 70%. Trimming left V 0 bases short and J 6 bases short, with 18 bases between. Germline V gene data show CDR1 as DFQATT and CDR2 as SNEGSKA (reference sequence). The CDR3 has 17 residues. This TCR derives from a human donor with a solid tumor. The sequenced material came from blood. V is TRBV20-1 and J is TRBJ1-6; possibly TRBD1 for D (5 bases). The CDR3 nucleotides read TGCAGTGCTAGAGATCTGCGGGACGCTAGCGGTAATTCACCCCTCCACTTT. This gives the protein CSARDLRDASGNSPLHF.